This is a list of T cell receptor beta chains from one sample in a study of cytotoxic CD8 clonotypes in ibrutinib-treated CLL. TCRdb's table, derived via immunoSEQ multiplex PCR, lists solely in-frame clones and lacks some. Among 13,000 to 15,000 clones listed, roughly two thirds were seen once. The material was PBMCs, obtained before ibrutinib treatment. These TCRs come from a human donor with chronic lymphocytic leukemia. CDR3s include the opening cysteine and the closing phenylalanine or tryptophan. The D gene is left open where the match is weak. Clone size is not always given. Where it is, it says once, few, many or a class for expanded clones.

D: .; size: .; J: TRBJ1-1; V: TRBV13; CDR3: CASNPYRVSRTEAFF; DNA: TGTGCCAGCAACCCCTACAGGGTAAGTCGGACTGAAGCTTTCTTT
D: .; size: .; J: TRBJ1-1; V: TRBV7-6; CDR3: CASSLILGGSEAFF; DNA: TGTGCCAGCAGCTTGATTTTAGGAGGGAGTGAAGCTTTCTTT
D: .; size: .; J: TRBJ1-2; V: TRBV7-9; CDR3: CASSFRGQPGYGYTF; DNA: TGTGCCAGCAGTTTCCGAGGGCAGCCGGGCTATGGCTACACCTTC
D: TRBD1; size: .; J: TRBJ1-2; V: TRBV19; CDR3: CASSITGETHYGYTF; DNA: TGTGCCAGTAGTATCACAGGGGAGACCCACTATGGCTACACCTTC
D: .; size: .; J: TRBJ1-5; V: TRBV4-1; CDR3: CASSQWSNQPQHF; DNA: TGCGCCAGCAGCCAATGGAGCAATCAGCCCCAGCATTTT
D: TRBD2; size: .; J: TRBJ2-1; V: TRBV9; CDR3: CASSVGRGVLDEQFF; DNA: TGTGCCAGCAGCGTAGGACGGGGGGTACTGGATGAGCAGTTCTTC
D: TRBD2; size: .; J: TRBJ2-2; V: TRBV10-1; CDR3: CASRGAGALNTGELFF; DNA: TGCGCCAGCAGGGGAGCGGGGGCCCTGAACACCGGGGAGCTGTTTTTT
D: .; size: .; J: TRBJ2-3; V: TRBV19; CDR3: CASSIVFPVTDTQYF; DNA: TGTGCCAGTAGTATAGTGTTCCCAGTCACAGATACGCAGTATTTT
D: .; size: few; J: TRBJ1-1; V: TRBV11-2; CDR3: CASSLDGTTPEAFF; DNA: TGTGCCAGCAGCTTAGACGGGACGACGCCTGAAGCTTTCTTT
D: TRBD1; size: .; J: TRBJ2-7; V: TRBV4-2; CDR3: CASSRDHFRQGDEQYF; DNA: TGTGCCAGCAGCCGCGACCATTTCAGACAGGGCGACGAGCAGTACTTC
D: TRBD1; size: .; J: TRBJ2-3; V: TRBV27; CDR3: CASSPRTGHTDTQYF; DNA: TGTGCCAGCAGTCCTCGGACAGGGCACACAGATACGCAGTATTTT
D: .; size: few; J: TRBJ2-2; V: TRBV5-6; CDR3: CASSLGGNTGELFF; DNA: TGTGCCAGCAGCTTAGGGGGTAACACCGGGGAGCTGTTTTTT
D: TRBD2; size: .; J: TRBJ2-1; V: TRBV6-6; CDR3: CASTIGAGGPNEQFF; DNA: TGTGCCAGCACCATAGGGGCGGGGGGGCCCAATGAGCAGTTCTTC
D: .; size: .; J: TRBJ2-2; V: TRBV2; CDR3: CASSDNTGELFF; DNA: TGTGCCAGCAGCGATAACACCGGGGAGCTGTTTTTT
D: .; size: .; J: TRBJ2-5; V: TRBV4-1; CDR3: CASSGRRSETQYF; DNA: TGCGCCAGCAGCGGACGACGCTCAGAGACCCAGTACTTC
D: TRBD2; size: few; J: TRBJ2-7; V: TRBV7-6; CDR3: CASSLSGASSYEQYF; DNA: TGTGCCAGCAGTCTCAGCGGGGCAAGCTCCTACGAGCAGTACTTC
D: .; size: .; J: TRBJ1-5; V: TRBV5-4; CDR3: CASSLGGRADQPQHF; DNA: TGTGCCAGCAGCTTGGGGGGGAGGGCCGATCAGCCCCAGCATTTT
D: TRBD2; size: .; J: TRBJ2-7; V: TRBV9; CDR3: CASSALAGEQYF; DNA: TGTGCCAGCAGCGCGCTAGCGGGAGAGCAGTACTTC
D: .; size: few; J: TRBJ2-2; V: TRBV19; CDR3: CASSLSPSIDNTGELFF; DNA: TGTGCCAGTAGTCTCTCCCCCTCGATTGACAACACCGGGGAGCTGTTTTTT
D: TRBD1; size: .; J: TRBJ1-5; V: TRBV6-1; CDR3: CASSGLWDRGLAYNQPQHF; DNA: TGTGCCAGCAGTGGTTTATGGGACAGGGGTCTCGCCTACAATCAGCCCCAGCATTTT
D: .; size: .; J: TRBJ1-1; V: TRBV15; CDR3: CATSKMGWEAFF; DNA: TGTGCCACCAGCAAAATGGGTTGGGAAGCTTTCTTT
D: TRBD1; size: .; J: TRBJ1-2; V: TRBV2; CDR3: CASSGDSGNYGYTF; DNA: TGTGCCAGCAGTGGGGACAGCGGCAACTATGGCTACACCTTC
D: TRBD1; size: .; J: TRBJ2-1; V: TRBV5-6; CDR3: CASSLPGQGAMNEQFF; DNA: TGTGCCAGCAGCTTACCGGGACAGGGGGCGATGAATGAGCAGTTCTTC
D: .; size: few; J: TRBJ2-1; V: TRBV5-6; CDR3: CASRFRGDNEQFF; DNA: TGTGCCAGCAGATTCAGGGGGGACAATGAGCAGTTCTTC
D: TRBD1; size: .; J: TRBJ1-1; V: TRBV2; CDR3: CASSGTGRVAFF; DNA: TGTGCCAGCAGTGGGACAGGGCGCGTGGCTTTCTTT
D: .; size: .; J: TRBJ2-1; V: TRBV4-1; CDR3: CASSQDFTGGDEQFF; DNA: TGCGCCAGCAGCCAAGATTTTACAGGCGGCGATGAGCAGTTCTTC
D: .; size: .; J: TRBJ2-2; V: TRBV5-1; CDR3: CASSLGPRTNTGELFF; DNA: TGCGCCAGCAGCTTGGGGCCTAGGACGAACACCGGGGAGCTGTTTTTT
D: TRBD1; size: .; J: TRBJ1-1; V: TRBV4-2; CDR3: CASSPMQGATEAFF; DNA: TGTGCCAGCAGCCCGATGCAGGGGGCCACTGAAGCTTTCTTT
D: TRBD1; size: once; J: TRBJ2-5; V: TRBV7-9; CDR3: CASSPGQGVETQYF; DNA: TGTGCCAGCAGCCCGGGACAGGGCGTCGAGACCCAGTACTTC
D: TRBD1; size: .; J: TRBJ1-1; V: TRBV19; CDR3: CASSKENLDRGYTEAFF; DNA: TGTGCCAGTAGTAAAGAAAATCTGGACAGGGGATACACTGAAGCTTTCTTT
D: .; size: once; J: TRBJ1-2; V: TRBV5-4; CDR3: CASRGGAGGYTF; DNA: TGTGCCAGCAGGGGAGGGGCGGGTGGCTACACCTTC
D: TRBD1; size: .; J: TRBJ1-1; V: TRBV4-1; CDR3: CASSQEGGGRSTEAFF; DNA: TGCGCCAGCAGCCAAGAGGGAGGGGGCCGGAGCACTGAAGCTTTCTTT
D: .; size: .; J: TRBJ1-5; V: TRBV27; CDR3: CASKTAGVDYSNQPQHF; DNA: TGTGCCAGCAAGACGGCCGGGGTCGACTATAGCAATCAGCCCCAGCATTTT
D: .; size: .; J: TRBJ1-2; V: TRBV9; CDR3: CASSQTGIAYGYTF; DNA: TGTGCCAGCAGCCAAACAGGGATTGCCTATGGCTACACCTTC
D: .; size: .; J: TRBJ1-4; V: TRBV7-9; CDR3: CASSLVKGAGEKLFF; DNA: TGTGCCAGCAGCTTAGTGAAAGGGGCAGGGGAAAAACTGTTTTTT
D: .; size: .; J: TRBJ2-5; V: TRBV27; CDR3: CASSQGETQYF; DNA: TGTGCCAGCAGTCAGGGAGAGACCCAGTACTTC
D: .; size: many; J: TRBJ2-1; V: TRBV7-9; CDR3: CASSLTSSSEQFF; DNA: TGTGCCAGCAGCTTAACTAGTTCGAGTGAGCAGTTCTTC